The subject of this entry is one T cell receptor (beta chain). Its antigen is undetermined. Method: immunoSEQ multiplex PCR; TCRdb's copy keeps in-frame clones and lacks some. The sample holds more than 2 million clones, 85% to 95% seen once. As defined, naive CD8 cells were CD45RO-negative and positively selected for CCR7, with terminally differentiated effector memory CD45RA+ cells excluded. These data originate in a study of shared clonotypes between healthy human individuals. Study details: CD8 memory received one plate per donor, CD8 naive two, CD4 memory three and CD4 naive three. Overall study findings and caveats: Rarefaction demonstrated incomplete sorted-subset sequencing despite large depth. Limited genetic and exposure-history diversity came from having few donors. Naive CD4 clonotypes were shared across a few donors at around 5.4%.

In germline, CDR1 is LGHNA, CDR2 YSLEER. The CDR3 contains 18 residues. Trimming took 0 bases from V and 6 from J, leaving 24 bases between them. The sequence derives from a man younger than 30 in good health. Some clones in this sample may be carry-over from other donors' samples. The sequenced material came from naive CD8+ T cells from PBMCs. This chain uses TRBV4-3 with TRBJ2-7; no firm D call. CDR3 coding DNA: TGCGCCAGCAGCCAAGATACTCCTCTTCGTCCCTCAATGGGCGAGCAGTACTTC. This gives the protein CASSQDTPLRPSMGEQYF.